Only a few counts were recorded for the clone carrying this T cell receptor (beta chain). Its specificity is unknown. CDR3 size: 13 residues. The V gene end was trimmed by 4 bases and the J gene end by 7 bases; junction bases not matched to a gene: 2. The V gene's germline CDR1 is SGHRS and CDR2 YFSETQ. The sample originates from a study of shared clonotypes between healthy human individuals. The study's findings and limits: Between a handful of donors, naive CD4 clonotypes were shared at a level of about 5%. Among donors, clonotype sharing was expected to be affected by sequencing depth.

Every donor, a Caucasian adult, lived in Nashville, Tennessee. Method: immunoSEQ multiplex PCR; TCRdb's copy keeps in-frame clones and lacks some. The sample includes some 660,000 clones, around three quarters of them seen just once. The clonotype originates from a woman aged 25 to 39 in good health. The sample taken for sequencing was memory CD4+ T cells sorted from blood. Subset noted: CD45RA-negative fraction. This sequence joins TRBV5-1 and TRBJ2-1; 10 bases line up with TRBD1. The CDR3 protein is CASSGGQGNEQFF. The CDR3 DNA follows: TGCGCCAGCAGCGGGGGACAGGGGAATGAGCAGTTCTTC.